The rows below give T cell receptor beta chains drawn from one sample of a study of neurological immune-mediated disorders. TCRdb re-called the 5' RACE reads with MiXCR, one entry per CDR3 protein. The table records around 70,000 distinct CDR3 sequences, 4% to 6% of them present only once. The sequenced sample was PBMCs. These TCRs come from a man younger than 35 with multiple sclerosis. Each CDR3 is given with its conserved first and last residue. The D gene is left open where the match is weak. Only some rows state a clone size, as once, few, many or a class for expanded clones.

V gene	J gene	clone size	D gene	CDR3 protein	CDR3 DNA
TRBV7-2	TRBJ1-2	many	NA	CASSWLRCGRTF	TGTGCCAGCAGCTGGCTTCGATGTGGGCGCACCTTC
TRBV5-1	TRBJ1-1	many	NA	CASSAQQGTAFF	TGCGCCAGCAGCGCCCAACAGGGTACAGCTTTCTTT
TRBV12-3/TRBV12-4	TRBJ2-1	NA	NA	CASSPRTASYNEQFF	TGTGCCAGCAGTCCGAGGACGGCGTCCTACAATGAGCAGTTCTTC
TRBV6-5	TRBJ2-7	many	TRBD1	CASSTYRGTFSYEQYF	TGTGCCAGCAGTACGTACAGGGGTACTTTCTCCTACGAGCAGTACTTC
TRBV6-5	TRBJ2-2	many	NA	CASGADLINTGELFF	TGTGCCAGCGGAGCTGACCTTATTAACACCGGGGAGCTGTTTTTT
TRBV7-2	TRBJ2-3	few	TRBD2	CASSLGGGRAVDTQYF	TGTGCCAGCAGCTTAGGCGGCGGGAGGGCCGTAGATACGCAGTATTTT
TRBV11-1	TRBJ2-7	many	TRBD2	CASSPGGKREQYF	TGTGCCAGCAGCCCCGGGGGGAAGCGCGAGCAGTACTTC
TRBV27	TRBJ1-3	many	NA	CASSQITGPTGNTIYF	TGTGCCAGCAGTCAAATCACCGGGCCAACCGGAAACACCATATATTTT
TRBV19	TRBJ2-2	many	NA	CASTLRRTGELFF	TGTGCCAGTACCCTTAGGCGCACCGGGGAGCTGTTTTTT
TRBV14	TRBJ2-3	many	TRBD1	CASSYTRDSAQYF	TGTGCCAGCAGCTATACCCGGGACAGCGCGCAGTATTTT
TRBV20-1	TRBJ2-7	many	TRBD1	CSAPGTGYEQYF	TGCAGTGCCCCCGGGACAGGCTACGAGCAGTACTTC
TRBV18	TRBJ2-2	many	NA	CASSPPIYWVSNTGELFF	TGTGCCAGCTCACCACCTATTTACTGGGTTTCGAACACCGGGGAGCTGTTTTTT
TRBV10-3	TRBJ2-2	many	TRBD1	CAISDRGRKAGELFF	TGTGCCATCAGTGACAGGGGGCGTAAAGCAGGGGAGCTGTTTTTT
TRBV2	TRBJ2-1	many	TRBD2	CASSGVLAGGLYNEQFF	TGTGCCAGCAGTGGGGTGCTAGCGGGGGGGTTATACAATGAGCAGTTCTTC
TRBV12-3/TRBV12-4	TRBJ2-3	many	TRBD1	CASSPGGRDEVTDTQYF	TGTGCCAGCAGTCCAGGGGGTAGGGATGAGGTCACAGATACGCAGTATTTT
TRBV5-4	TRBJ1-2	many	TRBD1	CASSPSPDRGQQYGYTF	TGTGCCAGCAGCCCTAGCCCGGACAGGGGGCAACAATATGGCTACACCTTC
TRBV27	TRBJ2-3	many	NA	CASSPPPAGNANTQYF	TGTGCCAGCAGTCCCCCCCCGGCGGGCAACGCAAATACGCAGTATTTT
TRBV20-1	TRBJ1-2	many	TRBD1	CSARDITGGGYGYTF	TGCAGTGCTAGAGATATTACAGGGGGCGGCTATGGCTACACCTTC
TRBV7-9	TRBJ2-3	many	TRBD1	CASSPPPDRGTDTQYF	TGTGCCAGCAGCCCACCTCCGGACAGGGGCACAGATACGCAGTATTTT
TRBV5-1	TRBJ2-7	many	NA	CASSLGAGYYEQYF	TGCGCCAGCAGCTTGGGGGCAGGGTACTACGAGCAGTACTTC
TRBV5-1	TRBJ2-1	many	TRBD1	CASSLVGQGREQFF	TGCGCCAGCAGCTTGGTCGGACAGGGTCGGGAGCAGTTCTTC
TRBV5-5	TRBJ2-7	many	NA	CASSLEFGGLLYEQYF	TGTGCCAGCAGCTTGGAATTCGGGGGCCTCCTCTACGAGCAGTACTTC
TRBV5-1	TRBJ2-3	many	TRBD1	CASSSGQGDRTDTQYF	TGCGCCAGCAGCTCCGGACAGGGGGATAGGACAGATACGCAGTATTTT
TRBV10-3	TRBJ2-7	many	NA	CAISGGTRGINEQYF	TGTGCCATCAGTGGGGGGACGAGGGGTATCAACGAGCAGTACTTC
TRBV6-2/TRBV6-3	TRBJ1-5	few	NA	CASKSNHQPQHF	TGTGCCAGCAAGTCGAACCATCAGCCCCAGCATTTT
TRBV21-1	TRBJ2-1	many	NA	CASSTGGHEQFF	TGTGCCAGCAGCACGGGAGGTCATGAGCAGTTCTTC
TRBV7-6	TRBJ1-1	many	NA	CASSLDGGRAFF	TGTGCCAGCAGCTTGGACGGGGGCCGCGCTTTCTTT
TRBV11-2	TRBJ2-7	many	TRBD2	CASSKRTSGGPEQYF	TGTGCCAGCAGCAAAAGGACTAGCGGGGGGCCGGAGCAGTACTTC
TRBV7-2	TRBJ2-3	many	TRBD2	CASSLSGGNTDTQYF	TGTGCCAGCAGCTTAAGCGGGGGAAACACAGATACGCAGTATTTT
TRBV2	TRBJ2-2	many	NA	CASTPDITNTGELFF	TGTGCCAGCACCCCGGACATAACGAACACCGGGGAGCTGTTTTTT
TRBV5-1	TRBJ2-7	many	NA	CASSLASFVGGRDEQYF	TGCGCCAGCAGCTTGGCTTCTTTCGTTGGGGGGCGCGACGAGCAGTACTTC
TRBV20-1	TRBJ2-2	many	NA	CSASSYTGELFF	TGCAGTGCTAGCTCTTACACCGGGGAGCTGTTTTTT
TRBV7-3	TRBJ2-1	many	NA	CASSPTSYNEQFF	TGTGCCAGCAGCCCGACTAGCTACAATGAGCAGTTCTTC
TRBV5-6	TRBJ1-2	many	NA	CASSLIRLGASGYTF	TGTGCCAGCAGCTTGATTCGTCTGGGGGCGAGTGGCTACACCTTC
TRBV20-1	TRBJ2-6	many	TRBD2	CSARRGGGSKSGANVLTF	TGCAGTGCTCGGCGGGGCGGGGGTTCAAAATCTGGGGCCAACGTCCTGACTTTC
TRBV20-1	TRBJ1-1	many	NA	CSAETALNTEAFF	TGCAGTGCCGAGACGGCCTTGAACACTGAAGCTTTCTTT
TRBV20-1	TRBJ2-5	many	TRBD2	CSAISGIDEETQYF	TGCAGTGCTATTAGCGGGATAGACGAAGAGACCCAGTACTTC
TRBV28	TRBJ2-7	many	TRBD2	CASSPLADPSGGLYYEQYF	TGTGCCAGCAGTCCCCTGGCGGACCCTAGCGGGGGGCTATACTACGAGCAGTACTTC
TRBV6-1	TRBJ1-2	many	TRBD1	CASTDREAGYTF	TGTGCCAGCACGGACAGGGAGGCTGGCTACACCTTC
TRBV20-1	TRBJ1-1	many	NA	CSARGGSILMNTEAFF	TGCAGTGCTAGAGGGGGATCTATCTTAATGAACACTGAAGCTTTCTTT
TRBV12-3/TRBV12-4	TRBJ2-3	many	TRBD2	CASSSRGGGALDTQYF	TGTGCCAGCAGTTCACGGGGCGGGGGGGCCCTAGATACGCAGTATTTT
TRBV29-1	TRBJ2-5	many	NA	CSVGQETQYF	TGCAGCGTTGGCCAAGAGACCCAGTACTTC
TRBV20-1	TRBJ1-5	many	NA	CSARRRGGNQPQHF	TGCAGTGCTAGGAGGAGGGGGGGCAATCAGCCCCAGCATTTT
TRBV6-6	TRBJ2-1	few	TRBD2	CASKRDQTNEQFF	TGTGCCAGCAAGCGGGACCAGACCAATGAGCAGTTCTTC
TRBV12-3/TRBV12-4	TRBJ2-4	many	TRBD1	CASSRDSIAKNIQYF	TGTGCCAGCAGCCGGGACAGCATAGCCAAAAACATTCAGTACTTC
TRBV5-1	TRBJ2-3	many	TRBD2	CASSSLAGGPRDTQYF	TGCGCCAGCAGCTCACTAGCGGGGGGGCCAAGAGATACGCAGTATTTT
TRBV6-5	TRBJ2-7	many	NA	CASSYDGASYEQYF	TGTGCCAGCAGTTACGATGGGGCATCCTACGAGCAGTACTTC
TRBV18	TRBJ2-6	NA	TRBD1	CASSPAGTGGSGAKVLTF	TGTGCCAGCTCACCCGCCGGGACAGGGGGCTCTGGGGCCAAAGTCCTGACTTTC
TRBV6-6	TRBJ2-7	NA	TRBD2	CASSRLAGGFTYPREQYF	TGTGCCAGCAGTCGACTAGCGGGGGGGTTTACCTATCCAAGAGAGCAGTACTTC
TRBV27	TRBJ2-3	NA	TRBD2	CTSSPTSGRRLTDTQYF	TGCACCAGCAGTCCCACTAGCGGGAGGAGACTCACAGATACGCAGTATTTT
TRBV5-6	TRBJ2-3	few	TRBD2	CASRKAGESDTQYF	TGTGCCAGCAGAAAGGCGGGAGAGTCAGATACGCAGTATTTT
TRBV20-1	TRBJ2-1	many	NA	CSARDPGSDYNEQFF	TGCAGTGCTAGAGATCCTGGATCAGACTACAATGAGCAGTTCTTC
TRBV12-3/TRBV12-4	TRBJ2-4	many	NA	CASSLEQGAAKNIQYF	TGTGCCAGCAGTTTAGAGCAGGGCGCTGCCAAAAACATTCAGTACTTC
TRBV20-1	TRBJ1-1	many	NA	CSARDWLNTEAFF	TGCAGTGCTAGAGATTGGCTGAACACTGAAGCTTTCTTT
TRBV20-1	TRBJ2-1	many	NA	CSASNIREREQFF	TGCAGTGCTAGTAATATCAGGGAGAGGGAGCAGTTCTTC
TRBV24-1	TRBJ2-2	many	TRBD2	CATSDPGLAGTNTGELFF	TGTGCCACCAGTGACCCAGGACTAGCGGGGACGAACACCGGGGAGCTGTTTTTT
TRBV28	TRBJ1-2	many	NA	CASSLYQTGGTTGYTF	TGTGCCAGCAGTTTATACCAGACAGGAGGGACTACTGGCTACACCTTC